Listed below are T cell receptor beta chains from one sample, sequenced in a study of blood T cell repertoires in COVID-19. Repertoires were generated with immunoSEQ multiplex PCR, while TCRdb's copy carries only in-frame clones and drops some. The top ten hold 1.4% to 1.5% of the sample, which has about 430,000 clones, around nine tenths seen once. The sample taken for sequencing was PBMCs or T cells enriched from blood (not recorded which). These receptors came from a woman under 30 who had been exposed to COVID-19. Each CDR3 is given with its conserved first and last residue. D genes are given only for firm matches. The size of a clone is reported for some rows only, either as once, few or many, or as a class for expanded clones.

j_call: TRBJ1-1; v_call: TRBV5-5; d_call: TRBD1; clone_size: .; cdr3_nt: TGTGCCAGCACCCCAAGACAGGGAGAGCCTGAAGCTTTCTTT; cdr3_aa: CASTPRQGEPEAFF
j_call: TRBJ1-5; v_call: TRBV19; d_call: .; clone_size: .; cdr3_nt: TGTGCCAGTACCCTGGACAGAAATAGCAATCAGCCCCAGCATTTT; cdr3_aa: CASTLDRNSNQPQHF
j_call: TRBJ1-2; v_call: TRBV6-4; d_call: TRBD1; clone_size: once; cdr3_nt: TGTGCCAGCAGTGGTGACAGGGGAGGGAGTAACTATGGCTACACCTTC; cdr3_aa: CASSGDRGGSNYGYTF
j_call: TRBJ2-7; v_call: TRBV29-1; d_call: .; clone_size: .; cdr3_nt: TGCAGCGTTGAAAATCAACAGGGTATGCAGTACTTC; cdr3_aa: CSVENQQGMQYF
j_call: TRBJ1-1; v_call: TRBV28; d_call: TRBD1; clone_size: .; cdr3_nt: TGTGCCAGCAGTTCACCCCCTCTTTCAACAGGGGAAGGAGCTTTCTTT; cdr3_aa: CASSSPPLSTGEGAFF
j_call: TRBJ2-3; v_call: TRBV10-3; d_call: TRBD2; clone_size: .; cdr3_nt: TGTGCCGCATACCCGGGACTAGCGAGCACAGATACGCAGTATTTT; cdr3_aa: CAAYPGLASTDTQYF
j_call: TRBJ2-7; v_call: TRBV9; d_call: TRBD2; clone_size: .; cdr3_nt: TGTGCCAGCAGCGTAGGCCTTAGCGGGGGGGCCTACGAGCAGTACTTC; cdr3_aa: CASSVGLSGGAYEQYF
j_call: TRBJ2-1; v_call: TRBV10-2; d_call: TRBD2; clone_size: .; cdr3_nt: TGCGCCACCTCGGGTGGACTAGCGGGAGGCCTCGGCCATGAGCAGTTCTTC; cdr3_aa: CATSGGLAGGLGHEQFF
j_call: TRBJ2-1; v_call: TRBV25-1; d_call: .; clone_size: .; cdr3_nt: TGTGCCAGCAGTGTTCAGGGCCATGAGCAGTTCTTC; cdr3_aa: CASSVQGHEQFF
j_call: TRBJ2-7; v_call: TRBV28; d_call: TRBD1; clone_size: .; cdr3_nt: TGTGCCAGCAGTTTAGACCGGGACAGCTCCTACGAGCAGTACTTC; cdr3_aa: CASSLDRDSSYEQYF
j_call: TRBJ2-6; v_call: TRBV24-1; d_call: TRBD1; clone_size: .; cdr3_nt: TGTGCCACCGAGGGGGCAGCTGGGGCCAACGTCCTGACTTTC; cdr3_aa: CATEGAAGANVLTF
j_call: TRBJ1-2; v_call: TRBV12-3/TRBV12-4; d_call: .; clone_size: .; cdr3_nt: TGTGCCAGCAGTTTGGGGGGGGTATCAGGCTACACCTTC; cdr3_aa: CASSLGGVSGYTF
j_call: TRBJ1-3; v_call: TRBV18; d_call: TRBD1; clone_size: .; cdr3_nt: TGTGCCAGCTCAGAGGGACAGGGGCACTCTGGAAACACCATATATTTT; cdr3_aa: CASSEGQGHSGNTIYF
j_call: TRBJ1-1; v_call: TRBV18; d_call: TRBD1; clone_size: .; cdr3_nt: TGTGCCAGCTCAGTAAGACAGGGGACGAGTGAAGCTTTCTTT; cdr3_aa: CASSVRQGTSEAFF